The 15 T cell receptor beta chains below were found in one sample sequenced in a study of early stage breast cancer tumors. Only in-frame clones appear in the TCRdb table, and some are missing; sequencing was by immunoSEQ multiplex PCR. The table has about 72,000 clones, approximately 80% seen once. Source material: blood. Receptor source: a person in their sixties with breast cancer.

V is TRBV19 and J is TRBJ1-1, with TRBD1 identical over 8 bases. CDR1 is LNHDA and CDR2 is SQIVND in the germline V gene (reference sequence). The CDR3 spans 13 residues. V was pared by 5 bases and J by 3 bases, with 2 bases of the junction left unmatched. The CDR3 spells CASSVDRDTEAFF. The DNA of the CDR3 is TGTGCCAGTAGTGTGGACAGGGACACTGAAGCTTTCTTT.

This clone was counted between two and nine times. Within the sample, other DNA sequences also encode this same CDR3. V and J are TRBV5-1 and TRBJ1-6, with D tentatively TRBD1 (5 bases). The CDR3 has 15 residues. V dropped 0 bases and J dropped 8 bases, with 12 bases sitting between them. CDR1 and CDR2 from the germline V gene are SGHRS and YFSETQ. The CDR3 loop reads CASSLVGAGDSPLHF. CDR3 nucleotides: TGCGCCAGCAGCTTGGTAGGGGCTGGGGATTCACCCCTCCACTTT.

The chain carries TRBV18 and TRBJ1-1, with D maybe TRBD1 (5 bases). V was pared by 1 base and J by 0 bases, with 9 bases between. The CDR3 consists of 15 residues. Germline V gene data show CDR1 as KGHSH and CDR2 as LQKENI. The CDR3 reads CASSPQGTVNTEAFF. The CDR3 DNA follows: TGTGCCAGCTCACCACAGGGGACGGTGAACACTGAAGCTTTCTTT.

This rearrangement joins TRBV9 to TRBJ2-3; the match to TRBD2 covers 8 bases. The CDR3 covers 16 residues. Trimming at V came to 0 bases and at J to 6 bases, leaving 9 bases not matched to a gene. Germline V lookup: CDR1 SGDLS, CDR2 YYNGEE. The CDR3 here is CASSVESGGRGDTQYF. CDR3 coding DNA: TGTGCCAGCAGCGTAGAGAGCGGGGGCCGAGGTGATACGCAGTATTTT. The full variable domain, its missing parts supplied by reference TRBV9 and TRBJ2-3, is DSGVTQTPKHLITATGQRVTLRCSPRSGDLSVYWYQQSLDQGLQFLIQYYNGEERAKGNILERFSAQQFPDLHSELNLSSLELGDSALYFCASSVESGGRGDTQYFGPGTRLTVL.

In its sample, this clone was seen a few times. The chain employs TRBV10-3 and TRBJ1-2; D is undetermined. Germline CDR1 and CDR2: ENHRY and SYGVKD. The CDR3 extends over 13 amino acids. V dropped 0 bases and J dropped 8 bases, with 10 bases sitting between them. CDR3 sequence (DNA): TGTGCCATCAGTGAGTCTGGGCCGGGGGGCTACACCTTC. Amino acids: CAISESGPGGYTF.

The chain couples TRBV19 to TRBJ2-2; a possible D gene is TRBD2 (6 bases). This CDR3 is built from 15 residues. The germline gives CDR1 LNHDA, CDR2 SQIVND (reference sequence). V lost 5 bases to trimming and J lost 5 bases, with 15 bases between them. The CDR3 here is CASSGRGPSTGELFF. CDR3 DNA: TGTGCCAGTAGTGGGCGGGGACCCTCAACCGGGGAGCTGTTTTTT.

This sequence joins TRBV6-1 and TRBJ1-5, with D maybe TRBD1 (5 bases). V was pared by 7 bases and J by 6 bases, with 19 bases between. Germline CDR1 MNHNS, CDR2 SASEGT. This CDR3 has 15 residues. CDR3 nucleotides: TGTGCCAGCAAAGAGGGGACTAATCGGGGTCAGCCCCAGCATTTT. This gives the protein CASKEGTNRGQPQHF.

The rearrangement uses TRBV6-1 and TRBJ1-5, with D perhaps matching TRBD1 (5 bases). The germline gives CDR1 MNHNS, CDR2 SASEGT. Trimming took off 5 bases at V and 2 bases at J, with 7 bases between the two ends. The CDR3 runs 13 residues. CDR3 residues: CASSLQGNQPQHF. CDR3 bases: TGTGCCAGCAGTTTACAGGGCAATCAGCCCCAGCATTTT.

The chain has TRBV5-1 and TRBJ1-5; 8 bases map to TRBD1. V gave up 3 bases and J gave up 3 bases; unmatched junction bases: 5. Germline values: CDR1 SGHRS, CDR2 YFSETQ. CDR3 size: 15 residues. CDR3 DNA: TGCGCCAGCAGCTCCGGACAGGGCCTCAATCAGCCCCAGCATTTT. This codes for CASSSGQGLNQPQHF. The whole variable domain, filled in from reference TRBV5-1 and TRBJ1-5, reads KAGVTQTPRYLIKTRGQQVTLSCSPISGHRSVSWYQQTPGQGLQFLFEYFSETQRNKGNFPGRFSGRQFSNSRSEMNVSTLELGDSALYLCASSSGQGLNQPQHFGDGTRLSIL.

V and J are TRBV2 and TRBJ2-5; a weak D match, TRBD2 (5 bases). From germline, CDR1 is SNHLY and CDR2 FYNNEI. The ends were cut back, 4 bases at V and 5 bases at J, with 14 bases in the middle. The CDR3 extends over 14 amino acids. The DNA for the CDR3 is TGTGCCAGCAGTGTGGAGGCCAGTGGGGAGACCCAGTACTTC. Translation gives CASSVEASGETQYF. Full variable domain (rest looked up from reference TRBV2 and TRBJ2-5): EPEVTQTPSHQVTQMGQEVILRCVPISNHLYFYWYRQILGQKVEFLVSFYNNEISEKSEIFDDQFSVERPDGSNFTLKIRSTKLEDSAMYFCASSVEASGETQYFGPGTRLLVL.

The rearrangement joins TRBV28 to TRBJ1-2; D remains ambiguous. Germline V gene lookup returns CDR1 MDHEN and CDR2 SYDVKM. This CDR3 has 13 amino acids. V was pared by 4 bases and J by 2 bases, with 8 bases between. The CDR3: CASSSGENYGYTF. DNA of the CDR3: TGTGCCAGCAGTTCCGGGGAGAACTATGGCTACACCTTC.

This sequence joins TRBV15 and TRBJ1-2; D unresolved. The CDR3 spans 15 residues. The V gene lost 0 bases and the J gene lost 7 bases, with 15 bases spanning the gap. Germline V gene lookup returns CDR1 LNHNV and CDR2 YYDKDF (reference sequence). CDR3 in amino acids: CATSRDRGSLGGYTF. For the CDR3, the DNA is TGTGCCACCAGCAGAGATCGCGGCAGCCTAGGTGGCTACACCTTC.

The chain combines TRBV7-9 with TRBJ2-1; D is undetermined. There are 15 residues in the CDR3. V lost 3 bases and J 3 bases, leaving 12 bases between the germline ends. Germline loops: CDR1 SEHNR, CDR2 FQNEAQ (reference sequence). The CDR3 DNA sequence: TGTGCCAGCAGCTTTCCCCTGGTGGGCTACAATGAGCAGTTCTTC. This gives the protein CASSFPLVGYNEQFF.

This clone showed up just a few times. The chain uses TRBV5-1 and TRBJ1-1; no firm D call. Trimming pared 2 bases from V and 4 bases from J, leaving 9 bases between. The germline V gene encodes CDR1 SGHRS and CDR2 YFSETQ. The CDR3 contains 13 residues. The CDR3 sequence: CASSFGMSTEAFF. CDR3 sequence (DNA): TGCGCCAGCAGCTTTGGTATGAGCACTGAAGCTTTCTTT.

This rearrangement joins TRBV2 to TRBJ2-2, with 11 bases aligning to TRBD2. CDR1 and CDR2 from the germline V gene are SNHLY and FYNNEI. This CDR3 spans 16 amino acids. V shed 7 bases and J 0 bases; nucleotides not matched to a gene: 4. In DNA form, the CDR3 reads TGTGCCAGCACGGCTAGCGGGGGGCCGAACACCGGGGAGCTGTTTTTT. It is translated as CASTASGGPNTGELFF.